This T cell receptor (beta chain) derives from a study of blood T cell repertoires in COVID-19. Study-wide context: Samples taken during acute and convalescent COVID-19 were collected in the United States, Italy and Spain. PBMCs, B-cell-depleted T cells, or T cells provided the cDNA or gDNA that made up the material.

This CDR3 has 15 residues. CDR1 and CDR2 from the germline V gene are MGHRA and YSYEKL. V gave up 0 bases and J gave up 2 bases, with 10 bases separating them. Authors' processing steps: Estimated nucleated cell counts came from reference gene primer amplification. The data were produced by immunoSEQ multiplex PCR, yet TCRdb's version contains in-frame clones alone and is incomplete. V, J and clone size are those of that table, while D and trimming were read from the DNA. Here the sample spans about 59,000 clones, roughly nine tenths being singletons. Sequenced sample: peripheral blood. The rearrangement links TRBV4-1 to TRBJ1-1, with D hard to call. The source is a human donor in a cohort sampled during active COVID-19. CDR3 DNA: TGCGCCAGCAGCCAAGAAACACGCAGTAACACTGAAGCTTTCTTT. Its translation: CASSQETRSNTEAFF.